A single sample gave rise to the 9 T cell receptor beta chains below, sequenced in a study of cytomegalovirus exposure and HLA in healthy donors. The protocol was immunoSEQ multiplex PCR, while the TCRdb copy is restricted to in-frame clones and leaves out a portion. This sample carries 80,000 to 100,000 clones, around 90% of them seen once, and the ten largest clones take roughly 3.9%. Sequenced: PBMCs. Receptors were obtained from a woman aged 30 to 39 in good health and CMV-seronegative.

This rearrangement joins TRBV28 to TRBJ1-2; 9 bases line up with TRBD1. CDR3 length: 14 amino acids. With 3 bases clipped from V and 9 bases from J, the junction kept 8 bases outside the gene matches. Germline V gene sequence: CDR1 MDHEN, CDR2 SYDVKM. The CDR3 DNA sequence: TGTGCCAGCAGTTTTGGGGGACAGGGAGCGAGCTACACCTTC. Protein sequence: CASSFGGQGASYTF.

The V gene is TRBV4-3, the J gene TRBJ1-2; D may be TRBD1 (6 bases). The CDR3 loop spans 14 amino acids. The ends were cut back, 0 bases at V and 9 bases at J, with 14 bases in the middle. CDR1 and CDR2 (germline): LGHNA, YSLEER. CDR3 protein: CASSQDTGSGSYTF. The CDR3 DNA is TGCGCCAGCAGCCAAGATACAGGGTCAGGGAGCTACACCTTC.

The V and J genes are TRBV2 and TRBJ1-2; D uncertain. CDR3 length: 12 amino acids. CDR1 is SNHLY and CDR2 is FYNNEI in the germline V gene. V was clipped by 8 bases and J by 2 bases, with 9 bases between them. The CDR3 protein is CASGESNYGYTF. The DNA of the CDR3 is TGTGCCAGCGGAGAATCGAACTATGGCTACACCTTC.

This chain connects TRBV6-6 to TRBJ1-1; possibly TRBD1 for D (5 bases). V was cut by 5 bases and J by 7 bases, with 8 bases left in between. Looked up from germline, CDR1 is MNHNY and CDR2 is SVGAGI (reference sequence). This CDR3 comprises 11 residues. The CDR3 sequence: CASSPGFEAFF. The CDR3 region has the DNA TGTGCCAGCAGTCCAGGGTTTGAAGCTTTCTTT.

V gene TRBV19 combines with J gene TRBJ1-5; the D gene is possibly TRBD1 (5 bases). Trimming removed 5 bases at V and 3 bases at J, with 11 bases between. In germline, CDR1 is LNHDA, CDR2 SQIVND (reference sequence). The CDR3 runs to 14 residues. The CDR3 region is CASSGQGLNQPQHF. DNA of the CDR3: TGTGCCAGTAGTGGGCAGGGCCTCAATCAGCCCCAGCATTTT.

This clone has a single count. This chain joins TRBV5-6 and TRBJ2-4; 7 positions agree with TRBD1. Germline V CDR1 and CDR2: SGHDT, YYEEEE. J gave up 0 bases and V 2 bases, and 5 bases lay outside the gene matches. This CDR3 is built from 16 residues. The CDR3 DNA reads TGTGCCAGCAGCTTCAGGGGGACGCTAGCCAAAAACATTCAGTACTTC. This codes for CASSFRGTLAKNIQYF.

The chain has TRBV5-1 and TRBJ1-2; TRBD1 agrees at 8 bases. The V gene's germline CDR1 is SGHRS and CDR2 YFSETQ. CDR3 length equals 15 residues. J lost 2 bases, V lost 4 bases, and 7 bases had no gene match. CDR3 loop: CASSATGANNYGYTF. CDR3 coding DNA: TGCGCCAGCAGCGCGACAGGGGCGAACAACTATGGCTACACCTTC.

J is TRBJ2-7 and V is TRBV7-9; 7 bases fit TRBD1. V lost 1 base and J lost 3; bases outside the gene matches: 6. The CDR3 is made up of 15 amino acids. The germline V gene has CDR1 SEHNR and CDR2 FQNEAQ (reference sequence). In DNA form, the CDR3 reads TGTGCCAGCAGCTTAGGGGACAGTCAGTTCTACGAGCAGTACTTC. It yields the protein CASSLGDSQFYEQYF.

The chain couples TRBV6-6 to TRBJ2-7; maybe TRBD2 (6 bases). CDR3 length: 14 amino acids. The germline gives CDR1 MNHNY, CDR2 SVGAGI (reference sequence). Trimming pared 10 bases from V and 0 bases from J, leaving 16 bases between. The CDR3 is CATLPGGNSYEQYF. CDR3 DNA sequence: TGTGCCACCCTTCCTGGGGGGAACTCCTACGAGCAGTACTTC.